The 5 T cell receptor beta chains below all came from one sample that was sequenced in a study of T cell responses to AZD1222 COVID-19 vaccine. Assay used: immunoSEQ multiplex PCR; TCRdb lists only in-frame clones, some missing. The sample records more than 95,000 clones, 91% being singletons. Material: peripheral blood, obtained on day 0 of AZD1222 vaccination. Source of these receptors: an adult in good health.

The gene calls are TRBV19 and TRBJ1-1; D not certain. V shed 5 bases and J shed 0 bases, with 7 bases lying between them. The germline gives CDR1 LNHDA, CDR2 SQIVND (reference sequence). The CDR3 extends over 13 amino acids. CDR3 DNA: TGTGCCAGTAGTCAAAACATGAACACTGAAGCTTTCTTT. As protein: CASSQNMNTEAFF.

This chain connects TRBV9 to TRBJ1-2; the match to TRBD1 covers 10 bases. CDR3 length equals 17 residues. Trimming cost V 0 bases and J 2 bases; bases outside gene matches: 7. Germline-derived CDR1 and CDR2 are SGDLS and YYNGEE. The DNA for the CDR3 is TGTGCCAGCAGCGTAGCGAGCCGACAGGGGGCAAACTATGGCTACACCTTC. It yields the protein CASSVASRQGANYGYTF.

The chain employs TRBV29-1 and TRBJ2-7; 10 bases are shared with TRBD1. The V gene end was trimmed by 5 bases and the J gene end by 5 bases; junction bases not matched to a gene: 9. The germline gives CDR1 SQVTM, CDR2 ANQGSEA. CDR3 length: 14 residues. As DNA, the CDR3 is TGCAGCGTTCGACCGACAGGGGGCAAGAACGAGCAGTACTTC. Protein sequence: CSVRPTGGKNEQYF.

This chain links TRBV7-2 with TRBJ2-7; 9 nucleotides line up with TRBD2. The CDR3 runs 14 residues. The V and J ends lost 6 bases and 5 bases, in that order; junction bases with no gene match: 8. Germline-derived CDR1 and CDR2 are SGHTA and FQGNSA. Written as DNA, the CDR3 is TGTGCCAGCAGAAATAGCGGGAGCTTTAACGAGCAGTACTTC. It is translated as CASRNSGSFNEQYF.

This clone was found once. The chain links TRBV13 to TRBJ1-3, with 11 bases that match TRBD1. With 5 bases clipped from V and 3 bases from J, the junction kept 3 bases outside the gene matches. Germline V gene data show CDR1 as PRHDT and CDR2 as FYEKMQ (reference sequence). The length of the CDR3 is 15 residues. DNA for the CDR3: TGTGCCAGCAGCCTGGACAGGGGGCTTGGAAACACCATATATTTT. Translation: CASSLDRGLGNTIYF.